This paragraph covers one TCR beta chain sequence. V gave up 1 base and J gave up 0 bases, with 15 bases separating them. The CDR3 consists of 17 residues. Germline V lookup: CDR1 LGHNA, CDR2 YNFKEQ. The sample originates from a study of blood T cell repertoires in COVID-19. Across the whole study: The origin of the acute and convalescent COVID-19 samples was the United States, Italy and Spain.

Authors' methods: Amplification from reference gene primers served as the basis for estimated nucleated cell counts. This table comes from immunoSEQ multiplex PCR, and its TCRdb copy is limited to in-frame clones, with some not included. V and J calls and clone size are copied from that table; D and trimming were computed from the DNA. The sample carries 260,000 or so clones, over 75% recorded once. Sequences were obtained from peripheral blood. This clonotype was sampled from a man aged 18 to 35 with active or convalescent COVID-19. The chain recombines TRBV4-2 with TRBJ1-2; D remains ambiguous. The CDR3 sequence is CASSQAQTRQSNYGYTF. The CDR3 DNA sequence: TGTGCCAGCAGCCAAGCACAGACCAGGCAGTCTAACTATGGCTACACCTTC.